This T cell receptor (beta chain) originates from a study of response to subunit inactivated influenza vaccine. There are 18 residues in the CDR3. Per germline, CDR1 WSHSY and CDR2 SAAADI. Trimming cost V 4 bases and J 1 base, with 20 bases left between them. Each CDR3 protein gets one entry after TCRdb re-called the RT-PCR reads with MiXCR. The table lists 610,000 or so distinct CDR3 sequences, roughly 15% of them singletons. This clonotype occurred many times. The specimen was PBMCs from blood, collected about 12 days after vaccination. The rearrangement joins TRBV10-2 to TRBJ1-5; the D is unclear. The clonotype comes from a man aged 50 or older who received an inactivated influenza vaccine. CDR3 DNA: TGCGCCAGCAGTGGAATCGGGCAGGCGGGAGACAGCAATCAGCCCCAGCATTTT. As protein: CASSGIGQAGDSNQPQHF.